This T cell receptor (beta chain) was recorded in a study of blood T cell repertoires in COVID-19. Study overall: Italy, Spain and the United States were the sources of the convalescent and acute COVID-19 samples.

This CDR3 has 15 amino acids. Germline-derived CDR1 and CDR2 are MRHNA and SNTAGT. The V end was cut by 6 bases, the J end by 0 bases, with 15 bases between. TCRdb's table, derived via immunoSEQ multiplex PCR, lists solely in-frame clones and lacks some. This table has some 300,000 clones, about 89% appearing once. The sequencing sample was made of PBMCs or T cells enriched from blood (not recorded which). The source is a woman aged 40 to 49 who had recovered from COVID-19. The chain couples TRBV6-4 to TRBJ2-7; D possibly corresponds to TRBD1 (5 bases). CDR3 DNA sequence: TGTGCCAGCAGACTAACAGGATTAAGCTCCTACGAGCAGTACTTC. Protein: CASRLTGLSSYEQYF.